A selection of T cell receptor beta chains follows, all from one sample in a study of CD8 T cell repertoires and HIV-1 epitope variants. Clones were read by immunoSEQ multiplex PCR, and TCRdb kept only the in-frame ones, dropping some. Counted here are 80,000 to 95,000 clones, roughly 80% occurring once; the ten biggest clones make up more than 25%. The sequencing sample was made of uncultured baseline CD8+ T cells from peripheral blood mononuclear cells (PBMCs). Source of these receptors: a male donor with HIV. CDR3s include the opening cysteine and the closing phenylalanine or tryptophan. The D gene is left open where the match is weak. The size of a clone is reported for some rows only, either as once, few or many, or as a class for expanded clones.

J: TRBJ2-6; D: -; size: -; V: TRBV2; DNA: TGTGCCAGCAGTGTTTACGCTGGGGCCAACGTCCTGACTTTC; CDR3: CASSVYAGANVLTF
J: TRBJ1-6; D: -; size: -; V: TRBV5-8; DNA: TGTGCCAGCAGCGCGGGTCAGAATTCTTCACCCCTCCACTTT; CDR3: CASSAGQNSSPLHF
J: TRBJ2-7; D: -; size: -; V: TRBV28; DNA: TGTGCCAGCAGTTTAGGGCAGGGGAGCAACGAGCAGTACTTC; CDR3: CASSLGQGSNEQYF
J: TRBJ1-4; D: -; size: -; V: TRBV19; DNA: TGTGCCAGTAGGAATATGGGGGCAGGGAATGAAAAACTGTTTTTT; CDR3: CASRNMGAGNEKLFF
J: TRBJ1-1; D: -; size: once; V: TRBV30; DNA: TGTGCCTGGAGTGCTACAGCGGACACTGAAGCTTTCTTT; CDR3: CAWSATADTEAFF
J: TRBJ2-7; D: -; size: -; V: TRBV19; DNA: TGTGCCAGTAGTATAACCGCCCCGGGACACGATACCTACGAGCAGTACTTC; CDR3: CASSITAPGHDTYEQYF
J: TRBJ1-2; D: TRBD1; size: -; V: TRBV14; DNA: TGTGCCAGCAGCCAAGGCACAGGGGGCCATGGCTACACCTTC; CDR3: CASSQGTGGHGYTF
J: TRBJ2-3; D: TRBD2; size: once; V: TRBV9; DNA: TGTGCCAGCAGCGTGCTGGGGACTAGCGGGGGGTCAGATACGCAGTATTTT; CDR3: CASSVLGTSGGSDTQYF
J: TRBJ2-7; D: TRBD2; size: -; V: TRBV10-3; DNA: TGTGCCATCAGTGACGGGACTAGCGGGGCAACCTACGAGCAGTACTTC; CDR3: CAISDGTSGATYEQYF
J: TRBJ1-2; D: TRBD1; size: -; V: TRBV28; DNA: TGTGCCAGCAGTTTTACAGGGGTGGGTGGCTACACCTTC; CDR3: CASSFTGVGGYTF
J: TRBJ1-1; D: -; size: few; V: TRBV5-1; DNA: TGCGCCAGCAGCTTAGGGACCGGGAACACTGAAGCTTTCTTT; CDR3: CASSLGTGNTEAFF
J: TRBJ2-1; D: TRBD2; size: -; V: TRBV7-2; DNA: TGTGCCAGCAGCCGTTTAGCGGGATACAATGAGCAGTTCTTC; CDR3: CASSRLAGYNEQFF
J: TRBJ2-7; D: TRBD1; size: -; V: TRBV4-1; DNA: TGCGCCAGCAGCCAAGTCCTGGGACAGGGGAGCTCCTACGAGCAGTACTTC; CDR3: CASSQVLGQGSSYEQYF
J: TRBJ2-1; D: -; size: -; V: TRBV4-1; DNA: TGCGCCAGCAGCCAAGAAATGGACAATGAGCAGTTCTTC; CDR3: CASSQEMDNEQFF
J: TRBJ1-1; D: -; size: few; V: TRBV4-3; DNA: TGCGCCAGCAGCCAAGATCCTGGGGGTGGCACTGAAGCTTTCTTT; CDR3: CASSQDPGGGTEAFF
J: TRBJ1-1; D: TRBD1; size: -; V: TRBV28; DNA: TGTGCCAGCAGTTCCGGACAGGGGAGGGACACTGAAGCTTTCTTT; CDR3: CASSSGQGRDTEAFF
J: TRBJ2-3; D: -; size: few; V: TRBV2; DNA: TGTGCCAGCAGACTGGGAGGCACAGATACGCAGTATTTT; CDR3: CASRLGGTDTQYF